A selection of T cell receptor beta chains follows, all from one sample in a study of blood T cells in healthy people across ages. Via MiXCR, TCRdb re-called the 5' RACE reads, giving one row per CDR3 protein. The sample gives 1.4 million to 1.5 million distinct CDR3 sequences, roughly 40% of which show up once; 7.9% is in the top ten. Sequenced material: blood. These receptors originate from a woman aged 18-29 years in good health. The CDR3 runs from the conserved cysteine through the conserved F or W. The order of the fields is V gene, clone size, J gene, D gene, CDR3 DNA, CDR3 protein. A D gene is named only where the DNA matches it firmly. Expanded clones are given a class, and other clones once, few, many or no size at all.

v_gene: TRBV20-1
abundance: few
j_gene: TRBJ2-7
d_gene: -
CDR3nt: TGCAGTGCTAGTCTGACTAGTACCTACGAGCAGTACTTC
CDR3aa: CSASLTSTYEQYF

v_gene: TRBV28
abundance: -
j_gene: TRBJ1-4
d_gene: TRBD1
CDR3nt: TGTGCCAGCAGTTCTAACAGGGGGAACAGTGAAAAACTGTTTTTT
CDR3aa: CASSSNRGNSEKLFF

v_gene: TRBV20-1
abundance: -
j_gene: TRBJ1-1
d_gene: TRBD1
CDR3nt: TGCAGTGCGGGGGACAGGGGATTCAACACTGAAGCTTTCTTT
CDR3aa: CSAGDRGFNTEAFF

v_gene: TRBV30
abundance: -
j_gene: TRBJ1-1
d_gene: -
CDR3nt: TGTGCCTGGAGTGTGGGTCAGCGGGGTCGTCCCCAAGCTTTCTTT
CDR3aa: CAWSVGQRGRPQAFF

v_gene: TRBV20-1
abundance: -
j_gene: TRBJ2-2
d_gene: TRBD2
CDR3nt: TGCAGTGCTCAATACTTAGCGGGGAAACAGACCTCGAACACCGGGGAGCTGTTTTTT
CDR3aa: CSAQYLAGKQTSNTGELFF

v_gene: TRBV5-1
abundance: -
j_gene: TRBJ2-3
d_gene: -
CDR3nt: TGCGGCAGCAGCTTGCGGGGACAGAATACAGATACGCAGTATTTT
CDR3aa: CGSSLRGQNTDTQYF

v_gene: TRBV20-1
abundance: once
j_gene: TRBJ1-1
d_gene: TRBD1
CDR3nt: TGCAGTGCTAGATCGGACAGGCCCCTGCCCACTGAAGCTTTCTTT
CDR3aa: CSARSDRPLPTEAFF

v_gene: TRBV20-1
abundance: -
j_gene: TRBJ1-2
d_gene: -
CDR3nt: TGCAGTGCTAGGGGACCTACGTTCTATGGCTACACCTTC
CDR3aa: CSARGPTFYGYTF

v_gene: TRBV29-1
abundance: few
j_gene: TRBJ1-1
d_gene: -
CDR3nt: TGCAGAGTTAATCTCGGGGGGGACACTGAAGCTTTCTTT
CDR3aa: CRVNLGGDTEAFF

v_gene: TRBV4-1
abundance: -
j_gene: TRBJ1-1
d_gene: TRBD1
CDR3nt: TGCGCCAGCAGCCAAGTGGCGGCCAGGGGGTCCGATGAAGCTTTCTTT
CDR3aa: CASSQVAARGSDEAFF

v_gene: TRBV7-2
abundance: many
j_gene: TRBJ2-1
d_gene: TRBD2
CDR3nt: TGTGCCAGCAGCCTAGCGGGAGCCTCCTACAATGAGCAGTTCTTC
CDR3aa: CASSLAGASYNEQFF

v_gene: TRBV9
abundance: -
j_gene: TRBJ1-5
d_gene: -
CDR3nt: TGTGCCAGCAGCCCCGGGGCCCGGGGCAATCAGCCCCAGCATTTT
CDR3aa: CASSPGARGNQPQHF

v_gene: TRBV20-1
abundance: few
j_gene: TRBJ1-1
d_gene: -
CDR3nt: TGCAGTGCTAGCGGGGTTGACAGGACCCGCACTGAAGCTTTCTTT
CDR3aa: CSASGVDRTRTEAFF

v_gene: TRBV6-5
abundance: -
j_gene: TRBJ2-2
d_gene: -
CDR3nt: TGTGCCAGCAGTTCCCGTGGAGGGGGGTCCGGGGAGCTGTTTTTT
CDR3aa: CASSSRGGGSGELFF

v_gene: TRBV4-1
abundance: few
j_gene: TRBJ1-2
d_gene: -
CDR3nt: TGCGCCAGCAGCCCAACAGGGATGGGGGACTATGGCTACACCTTC
CDR3aa: CASSPTGMGDYGYTF

v_gene: TRBV5-1
abundance: few
j_gene: TRBJ2-7
d_gene: -
CDR3nt: TGCGCCAGCAGCTTAACCGACAGGTTGGGGTACGAGCAGTACTTC
CDR3aa: CASSLTDRLGYEQYF

v_gene: TRBV28
abundance: -
j_gene: TRBJ2-1
d_gene: -
CDR3nt: TGTGCCAGCGGCTCCGGCCGGGAATTAAATGAGCAGTTCTTC
CDR3aa: CASGSGRELNEQFF

v_gene: TRBV29-1
abundance: few
j_gene: TRBJ2-1
d_gene: -
CDR3nt: TGCAGCGTACTAGCCGGGCCTAGCTCCTACAATGAGCAGTTCTTC
CDR3aa: CSVLAGPSSYNEQFF

v_gene: TRBV5-1
abundance: -
j_gene: TRBJ2-3
d_gene: TRBD1
CDR3nt: TGCGCCAGCAGCCTGGGGACAGGGGAGGGCACGCAGTATTTT
CDR3aa: CASSLGTGEGTQYF

v_gene: TRBV7-2
abundance: -
j_gene: TRBJ2-7
d_gene: -
CDR3nt: TGTGCCAGCAGCCCGAACGCGGGGTACGAGCAGTACTTC
CDR3aa: CASSPNAGYEQYF

v_gene: TRBV7-6
abundance: -
j_gene: TRBJ2-1
d_gene: TRBD2
CDR3nt: TGTGCCAGCAGCTTAAGTAGCGGGATGTCCTACAATGAGCAGTTCTTC
CDR3aa: CASSLSSGMSYNEQFF

v_gene: TRBV3-1
abundance: -
j_gene: TRBJ2-2
d_gene: -
CDR3nt: TGTGCCAGCAGCCAAAGCGCGACCGGGGAGCTGTTTTTT
CDR3aa: CASSQSATGELFF

v_gene: TRBV14
abundance: -
j_gene: TRBJ2-3
d_gene: -
CDR3nt: TGTGCCAGCAGCCAAGGGCAGCCTGGGACAGATACGCAGTATTTT
CDR3aa: CASSQGQPGTDTQYF

v_gene: TRBV5-1
abundance: few
j_gene: TRBJ2-1
d_gene: -
CDR3nt: TGCGCCAGCAGCTTGGGATCCAACTCCTACAATGAGCAGTTCTTC
CDR3aa: CASSLGSNSYNEQFF

v_gene: TRBV12-3/TRBV12-4
abundance: few
j_gene: TRBJ2-1
d_gene: -
CDR3nt: TGTGCCAGCAGTTCCCAAGGTAGGGGTGGCAATGAGCAGTTCTTC
CDR3aa: CASSSQGRGGNEQFF

v_gene: TRBV9
abundance: -
j_gene: TRBJ2-1
d_gene: TRBD2
CDR3nt: TGTGCCAGCAGCACCCGTAGCGGGGGCTCCTACAATGAGCAGTTCTTC
CDR3aa: CASSTRSGGSYNEQFF

v_gene: TRBV6-5
abundance: -
j_gene: TRBJ1-1
d_gene: -
CDR3nt: TGTGCCAGCGCAAACGCCCCTTATGAAGCTTTCTTT
CDR3aa: CASANAPYEAFF

v_gene: TRBV4-2
abundance: -
j_gene: TRBJ2-5
d_gene: TRBD2
CDR3nt: TGTGCCAGCAGCCAAGATCGGACTAGCGCCTTTATAAGGGAGCAGTACTTC
CDR3aa: CASSQDRTSAFIREQYF

v_gene: TRBV30
abundance: few
j_gene: TRBJ1-1
d_gene: -
CDR3nt: TGTGCCTGGAGACTAGGGGGAATGACTGAAGCTTTCTTT
CDR3aa: CAWRLGGMTEAFF

v_gene: TRBV18
abundance: few
j_gene: TRBJ1-2
d_gene: TRBD1
CDR3nt: TGTGCCAGCTCACCAGGGGGACAGGTGAACTATGGCTACACCTTC
CDR3aa: CASSPGGQVNYGYTF

v_gene: TRBV12-3/TRBV12-4
abundance: few
j_gene: TRBJ1-5
d_gene: -
CDR3nt: TGTGCCAGCAGACTGCTTAATCAGCCCCAGCATTTT
CDR3aa: CASRLLNQPQHF

v_gene: TRBV27
abundance: -
j_gene: TRBJ1-5
d_gene: -
CDR3nt: TGTGCCAGCAGCTTAGCCGGACTGAGTAATCAGCCCCAGCATTTT
CDR3aa: CASSLAGLSNQPQHF

v_gene: TRBV25-1
abundance: few
j_gene: TRBJ2-7
d_gene: TRBD1
CDR3nt: TGTGCCAGCAGAGACAGGGGCGTCTCCTACGAGCAGTACTTC
CDR3aa: CASRDRGVSYEQYF

v_gene: TRBV5-1
abundance: few
j_gene: TRBJ2-5
d_gene: -
CDR3nt: TGCGCCAGCAGCTCAACCAATCCCAGGAGTCCCGAGACCCAGTACTTC
CDR3aa: CASSSTNPRSPETQYF

v_gene: TRBV5-5
abundance: few
j_gene: TRBJ2-3
d_gene: -
CDR3nt: TGTGCCAGCACCTGGGGTAGCGGATTCTTCACAGATACGCAGTATTTT
CDR3aa: CASTWGSGFFTDTQYF

v_gene: TRBV12-3/TRBV12-4
abundance: -
j_gene: TRBJ2-1
d_gene: -
CDR3nt: TGTGCCAGCAGTTTATTTAGGGGCGATGAGCAGTTCTTC
CDR3aa: CASSLFRGDEQFF

v_gene: TRBV28
abundance: -
j_gene: TRBJ2-3
d_gene: -
CDR3nt: TGTGCCAGCAGTTTATTATCTGGGGATTTTGGAGATACGCAGTATTTT
CDR3aa: CASSLLSGDFGDTQYF

v_gene: TRBV24-1
abundance: -
j_gene: TRBJ2-7
d_gene: -
CDR3nt: TGTGCCACCAGTGATCCCACTGACGGGACCTACGAGCAGTACTTC
CDR3aa: CATSDPTDGTYEQYF

v_gene: TRBV25-1
abundance: -
j_gene: TRBJ1-3
d_gene: -
CDR3nt: TGTGCCAGCGGACAAACAGTAGCGGCTGGAAACACCATATATTTT
CDR3aa: CASGQTVAAGNTIYF

v_gene: TRBV4-1
abundance: -
j_gene: TRBJ1-2
d_gene: -
CDR3nt: TGCGCCAGCAGCCAAGCCTGGACCCTACTAGTCCGCTATGGCTACACCTTC
CDR3aa: CASSQAWTLLVRYGYTF

v_gene: TRBV2
abundance: -
j_gene: TRBJ1-6
d_gene: TRBD1
CDR3nt: TGTGCCAGCCGCGGACAGGTTAATTCACCCCTCCACTTT
CDR3aa: CASRGQVNSPLHF

v_gene: TRBV7-9
abundance: few
j_gene: TRBJ1-1
d_gene: -
CDR3nt: TGTGCCAGCAGCTTAGTTACTTACACTGAAGCTTTCTTT
CDR3aa: CASSLVTYTEAFF

v_gene: TRBV12-3/TRBV12-4
abundance: few
j_gene: TRBJ2-7
d_gene: TRBD1
CDR3nt: TGTGCCAGCAGCCTCGGACAGGAATACGAGCAGTACTTC
CDR3aa: CASSLGQEYEQYF

v_gene: TRBV20-1
abundance: -
j_gene: TRBJ2-1
d_gene: -
CDR3nt: TGCAGTGCTAGTGATCGGCAGGGGAAATTAGGAGATGAGCAGTTCTTC
CDR3aa: CSASDRQGKLGDEQFF

v_gene: TRBV20-1
abundance: few
j_gene: TRBJ2-1
d_gene: TRBD2
CDR3nt: TGCAGTGCTAGAGCGATGTTGGGGGGACTAGCGGCCCCCTCCTACAATGAGCAGTTCTTC
CDR3aa: CSARAMLGGLAAPSYNEQFF

v_gene: TRBV10-3
abundance: -
j_gene: TRBJ1-4
d_gene: -
CDR3nt: TGTGCCATCAGTGAGTCGACGGGTGAAAATCTGTTTTTT
CDR3aa: CAISESTGENLFF

v_gene: TRBV7-3
abundance: -
j_gene: TRBJ2-1
d_gene: -
CDR3nt: TGTGCCAGCAGCTTAGACCGGGGCTTCTACAATGAGCAGTTCTTC
CDR3aa: CASSLDRGFYNEQFF

v_gene: TRBV3-1
abundance: few
j_gene: TRBJ2-3
d_gene: TRBD1
CDR3nt: TGTGCCAGCAGCCTACAGGGGGATTCCGGGGATACGCAGTATTTT
CDR3aa: CASSLQGDSGDTQYF

v_gene: TRBV7-2
abundance: -
j_gene: TRBJ2-5
d_gene: TRBD2
CDR3nt: TGTGCCAGCAGCTTCTGGACTAGCGGTTACAATGAGCAGTACTTC
CDR3aa: CASSFWTSGYNEQYF

v_gene: TRBV6-1
abundance: -
j_gene: TRBJ2-7
d_gene: -
CDR3nt: TGTGCCAGCAGTGAAGTGAGGGCCCCCCCTTACGAGCAGTACTTC
CDR3aa: CASSEVRAPPYEQYF

v_gene: TRBV20-1
abundance: -
j_gene: TRBJ2-1
d_gene: TRBD2
CDR3nt: TGCAGTGCCCCGGGACTAGGGGATGAGCAGTTCTTC
CDR3aa: CSAPGLGDEQFF

v_gene: TRBV27
abundance: few
j_gene: TRBJ1-1
d_gene: -
CDR3nt: TGTGCCAGCAGTTTATCATTTCGGCCGGCGGACACTGAAGCTTTCTTT
CDR3aa: CASSLSFRPADTEAFF

v_gene: TRBV6-4
abundance: -
j_gene: TRBJ2-7
d_gene: -
CDR3nt: TGTGCCAGCAGTGAGGGGCACTTCTACGAGCAGTACTTC
CDR3aa: CASSEGHFYEQYF

v_gene: TRBV29-1
abundance: -
j_gene: TRBJ1-4
d_gene: -
CDR3nt: TGCAGCGTTGTCGGGCTTAATGAAAAACTGTTTTTT
CDR3aa: CSVVGLNEKLFF

v_gene: TRBV11-2
abundance: few
j_gene: TRBJ2-1
d_gene: TRBD1
CDR3nt: TGTGCCAGCAGAGCGACAGGGGAGCGGAACAATGAGCAGTTCTTC
CDR3aa: CASRATGERNNEQFF